The entry below describes one TCR beta chain. A read error may produce the germline difference seen at one junction end. Individuals drawn from 24 US areas were about 18 to 89 years old. This specimen belongs to a study of blood T cell repertoires in COVID-19. Sequencing was performed with immunoSEQ multiplex PCR; in TCRdb, only in-frame clones are kept and a portion is missing. The data show 250,000 to 300,000 clones, with roughly 86% seen just once and approximately 2% held by the top ten. Sequenced input: PBMCs or T cells enriched from blood (not recorded which). The TCR was taken from a woman aged 55-70 years who had recovered from COVID-19.

This CDR3 is CASSLAGTREETQYF. DNA of the CDR3: TGTGCTAGCAGCTTAGCCGGGACTAGAGAAGAGACCCAGTACTTC. The rearrangement joins TRBV7-7 to TRBJ2-5; 8 nucleotides align to TRBD2. Looked up from germline, CDR1 is SSHAT and CDR2 is FNYEAQ (reference sequence). The CDR3 has 15 residues.